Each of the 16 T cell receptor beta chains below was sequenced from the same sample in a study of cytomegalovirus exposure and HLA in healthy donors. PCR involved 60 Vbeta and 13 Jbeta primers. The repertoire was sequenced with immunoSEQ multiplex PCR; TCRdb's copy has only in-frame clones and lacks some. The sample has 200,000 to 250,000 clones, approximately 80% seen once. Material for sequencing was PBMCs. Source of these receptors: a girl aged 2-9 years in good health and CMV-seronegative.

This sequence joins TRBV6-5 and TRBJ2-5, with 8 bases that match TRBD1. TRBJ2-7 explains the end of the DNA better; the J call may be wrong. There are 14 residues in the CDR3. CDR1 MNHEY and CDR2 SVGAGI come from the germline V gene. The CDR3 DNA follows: TGTGCCAGCAGTTCCGGGACAGGCTCCTACGAGCAGTACTTC. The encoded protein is CASSSGTGSYEQYF.

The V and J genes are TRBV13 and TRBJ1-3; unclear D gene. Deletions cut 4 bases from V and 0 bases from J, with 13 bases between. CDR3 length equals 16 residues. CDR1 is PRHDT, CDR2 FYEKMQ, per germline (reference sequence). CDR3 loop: CASSSRSPPSGNTIYF. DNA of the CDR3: TGTGCCAGCAGCTCCCGGAGTCCTCCCTCTGGAAACACCATATATTTT.

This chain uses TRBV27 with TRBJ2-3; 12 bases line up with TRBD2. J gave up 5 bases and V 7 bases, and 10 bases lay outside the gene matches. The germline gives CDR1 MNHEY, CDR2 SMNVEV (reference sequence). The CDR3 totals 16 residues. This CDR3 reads CASIASGGASIDTQYF. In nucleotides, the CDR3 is TGTGCCAGCATCGCTAGCGGGGGGGCAAGTATAGATACGCAGTATTTT.

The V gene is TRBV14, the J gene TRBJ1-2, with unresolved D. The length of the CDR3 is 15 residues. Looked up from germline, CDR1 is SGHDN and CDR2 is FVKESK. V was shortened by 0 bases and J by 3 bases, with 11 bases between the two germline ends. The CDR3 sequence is CASSQDGPTYYGYTF. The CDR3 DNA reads TGTGCCAGCAGCCAAGATGGGCCCACTTACTATGGCTACACCTTC.

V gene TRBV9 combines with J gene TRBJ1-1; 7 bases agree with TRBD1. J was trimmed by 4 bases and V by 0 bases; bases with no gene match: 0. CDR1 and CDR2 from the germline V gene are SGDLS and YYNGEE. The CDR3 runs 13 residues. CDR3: CASSVGTGTEAFF. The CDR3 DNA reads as TGTGCCAGCAGCGTAGGGACAGGCACTGAAGCTTTCTTT.

In DNA form, the CDR3 reads TGTGCCAGCAGCCCCGCTGGGGGGAGGCGCGAGCAGTACTTC. Translating gives CASSPAGGRREQYF. The gene calls are TRBV5-4 and TRBJ2-7, with D possibly being TRBD2 (6 bases). There are 14 residues in the CDR3. Germline CDR1 SGHNT, CDR2 YYREEE (reference sequence). Trimming took 4 bases from V and 6 from J, leaving 17 bases between them. Using reference TRBV5-4 and TRBJ2-7 for the parts outside the CDR3, the full variable domain is ETGVTQSPTHLIKTRGQQVTLRCSSQSGHNTVSWYQQALGQGPQFIFQYYREEENGRGNFPPRFSGLQFPNYSSELNVNALELDDSALYLCASSPAGGRREQYFGPGTRLTVT.

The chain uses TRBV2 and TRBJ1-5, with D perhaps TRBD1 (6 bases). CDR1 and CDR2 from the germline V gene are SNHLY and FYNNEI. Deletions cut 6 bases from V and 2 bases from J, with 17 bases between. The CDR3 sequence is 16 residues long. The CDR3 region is CASSGTRGRGNQPQHF. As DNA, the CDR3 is TGTGCCAGCAGCGGAACCAGGGGACGCGGCAATCAGCCCCAGCATTTT. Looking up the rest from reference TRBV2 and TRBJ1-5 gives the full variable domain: EPEVTQTPSHQVTQMGQEVILRCVPISNHLYFYWYRQILGQKVEFLVSFYNNEISEKSEIFDDQFSVERPDGSNFTLKIRSTKLEDSAMYFCASSGTRGRGNQPQHFGDGTRLSIL.

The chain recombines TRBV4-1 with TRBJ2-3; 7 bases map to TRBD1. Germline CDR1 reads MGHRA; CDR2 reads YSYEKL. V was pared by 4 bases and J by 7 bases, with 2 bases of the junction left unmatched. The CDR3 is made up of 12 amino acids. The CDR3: CASSRDSHTQYF. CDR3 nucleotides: TGCGCCAGCAGCCGGGACAGCCATACGCAGTATTTT.

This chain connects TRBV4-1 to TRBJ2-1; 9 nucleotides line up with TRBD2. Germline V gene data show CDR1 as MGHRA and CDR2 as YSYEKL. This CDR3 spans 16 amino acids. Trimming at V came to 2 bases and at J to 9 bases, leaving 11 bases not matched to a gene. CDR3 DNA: TGCGCCAGCAGCCAACTGACTAGCGGTGTGTGGAGTGAGCAGTTCTTC. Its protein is CASSQLTSGVWSEQFF.

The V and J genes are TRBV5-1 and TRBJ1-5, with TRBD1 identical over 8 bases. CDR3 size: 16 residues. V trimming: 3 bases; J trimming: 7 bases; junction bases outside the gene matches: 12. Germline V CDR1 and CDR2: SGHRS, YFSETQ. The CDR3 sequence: CASSSRDRHKRQPQHF. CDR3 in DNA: TGCGCCAGCAGCTCGCGGGACAGGCACAAAAGACAGCCCCAGCATTTT.

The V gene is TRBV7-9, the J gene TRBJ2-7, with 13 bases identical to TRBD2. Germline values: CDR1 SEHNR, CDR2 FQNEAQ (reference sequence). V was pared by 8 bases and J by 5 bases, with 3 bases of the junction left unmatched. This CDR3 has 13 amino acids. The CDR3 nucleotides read TGTGCCAGCCGGACTAGCGGGAGCGACGAGCAGTACTTC. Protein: CASRTSGSDEQYF.

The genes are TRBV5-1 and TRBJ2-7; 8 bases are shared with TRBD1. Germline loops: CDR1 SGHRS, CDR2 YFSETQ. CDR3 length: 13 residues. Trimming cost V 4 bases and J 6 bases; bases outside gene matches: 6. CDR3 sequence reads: CASSTVTGVEQYF. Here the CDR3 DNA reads TGCGCCAGCAGCACAGTGACAGGGGTCGAGCAGTACTTC.

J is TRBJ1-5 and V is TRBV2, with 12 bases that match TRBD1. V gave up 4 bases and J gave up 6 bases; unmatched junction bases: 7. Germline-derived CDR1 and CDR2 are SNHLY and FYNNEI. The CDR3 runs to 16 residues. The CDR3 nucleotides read TGTGCCAGCAGTGTTTCGGGACAGGGGGCACCTCAGCCCCAGCATTTT. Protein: CASSVSGQGAPQPQHF.

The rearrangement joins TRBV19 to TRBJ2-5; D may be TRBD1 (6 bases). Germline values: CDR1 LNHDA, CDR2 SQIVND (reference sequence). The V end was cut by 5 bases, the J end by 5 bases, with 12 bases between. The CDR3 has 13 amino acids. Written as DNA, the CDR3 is TGTGCCAGTAGTGAGGGGGAAGGGGAGACCCAGTACTTC. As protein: CASSEGEGETQYF.

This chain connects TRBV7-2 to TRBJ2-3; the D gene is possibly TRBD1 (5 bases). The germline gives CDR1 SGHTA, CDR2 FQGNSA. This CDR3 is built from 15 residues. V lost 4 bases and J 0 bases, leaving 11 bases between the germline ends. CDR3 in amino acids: CASSSSGMSTDTQYF. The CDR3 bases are TGTGCCAGCAGCTCCTCAGGGATGAGCACAGATACGCAGTATTTT.

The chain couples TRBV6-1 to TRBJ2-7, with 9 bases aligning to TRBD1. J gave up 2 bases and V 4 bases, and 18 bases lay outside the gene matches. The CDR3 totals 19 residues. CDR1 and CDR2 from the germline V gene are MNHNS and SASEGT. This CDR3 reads CASSGLNVLRDREAYEQYF. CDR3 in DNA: TGTGCCAGCAGTGGCCTGAACGTTCTCCGGGACAGGGAGGCCTACGAGCAGTACTTC.